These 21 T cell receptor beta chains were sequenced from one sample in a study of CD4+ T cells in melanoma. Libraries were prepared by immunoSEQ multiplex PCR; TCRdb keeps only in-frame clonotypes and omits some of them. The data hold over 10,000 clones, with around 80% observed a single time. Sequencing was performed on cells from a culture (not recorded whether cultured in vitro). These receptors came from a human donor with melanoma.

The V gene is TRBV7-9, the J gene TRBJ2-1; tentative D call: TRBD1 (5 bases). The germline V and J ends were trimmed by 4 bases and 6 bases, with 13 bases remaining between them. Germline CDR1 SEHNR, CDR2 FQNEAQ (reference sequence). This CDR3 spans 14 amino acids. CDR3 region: CASSSSDTINEQFF. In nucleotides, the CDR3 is TGTGCCAGCAGCTCCTCGGACACCATCAATGAGCAGTTCTTC.

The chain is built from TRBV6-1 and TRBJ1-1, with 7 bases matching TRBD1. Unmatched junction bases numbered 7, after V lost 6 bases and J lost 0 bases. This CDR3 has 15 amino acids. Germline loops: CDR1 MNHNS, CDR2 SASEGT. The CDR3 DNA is TGTGCCAGCAGGACAGGGTCTGCGATGAACACTGAAGCTTTCTTT. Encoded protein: CASRTGSAMNTEAFF.

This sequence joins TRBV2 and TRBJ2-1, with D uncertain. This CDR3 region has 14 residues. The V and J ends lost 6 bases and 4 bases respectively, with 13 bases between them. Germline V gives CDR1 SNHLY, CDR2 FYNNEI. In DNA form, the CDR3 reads TGTGCCAGCAGCCCTCGCCTAGGTTACAATGAGCAGTTCTTC. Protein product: CASSPRLGYNEQFF.

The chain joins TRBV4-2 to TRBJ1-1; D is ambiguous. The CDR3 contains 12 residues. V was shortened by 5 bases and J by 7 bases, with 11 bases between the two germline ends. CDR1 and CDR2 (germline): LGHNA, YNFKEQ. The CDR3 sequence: CASSLGGFEAFF. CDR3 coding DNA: TGTGCCAGCAGCTTGGGAGGGTTTGAAGCTTTCTTT.

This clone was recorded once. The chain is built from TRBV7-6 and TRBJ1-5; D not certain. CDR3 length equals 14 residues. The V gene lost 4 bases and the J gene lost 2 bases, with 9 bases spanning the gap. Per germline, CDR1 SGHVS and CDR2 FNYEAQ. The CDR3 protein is CASSYGYGNQPQHF. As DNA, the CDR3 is TGTGCCAGCAGCTATGGCTACGGCAATCAGCCCCAGCATTTT. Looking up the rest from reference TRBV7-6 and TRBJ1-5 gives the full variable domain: GAGVSQSPRYKVTKRGQDVALRCDPISGHVSLYWYRQALGQGPEFLTYFNYEAQQDKSGLPNDRFSAERPEGSISTLTIQRTEQRDSAMYRCASSYGYGNQPQHFGDGTRLSIL.

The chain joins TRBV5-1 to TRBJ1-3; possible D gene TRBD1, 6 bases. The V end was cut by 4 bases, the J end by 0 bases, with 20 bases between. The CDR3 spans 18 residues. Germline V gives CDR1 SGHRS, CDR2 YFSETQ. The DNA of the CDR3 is TGCGCCAGCAGCGCTGGGGGAGGACAGTTCCGCTCTGGAAACACCATATATTTT. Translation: CASSAGGGQFRSGNTIYF.

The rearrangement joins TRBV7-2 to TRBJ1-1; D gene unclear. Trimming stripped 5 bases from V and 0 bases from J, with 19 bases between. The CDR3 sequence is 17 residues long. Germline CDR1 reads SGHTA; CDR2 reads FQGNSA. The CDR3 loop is CASSRGQARIMNTEAFF. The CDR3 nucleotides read TGTGCCAGCAGCCGGGGTCAGGCCCGAATTATGAACACTGAAGCTTTCTTT.

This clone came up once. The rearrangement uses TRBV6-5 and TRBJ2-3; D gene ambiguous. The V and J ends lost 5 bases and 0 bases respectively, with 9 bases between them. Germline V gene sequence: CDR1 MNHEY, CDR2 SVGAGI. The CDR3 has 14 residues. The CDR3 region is CASSDVPSTDTQYF. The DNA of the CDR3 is TGTGCCAGCAGTGACGTCCCTAGCACAGATACGCAGTATTTT.

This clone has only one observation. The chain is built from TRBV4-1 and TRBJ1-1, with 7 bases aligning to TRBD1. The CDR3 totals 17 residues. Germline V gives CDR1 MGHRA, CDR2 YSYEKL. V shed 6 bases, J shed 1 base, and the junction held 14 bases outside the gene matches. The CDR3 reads CASRPGMFRDRNTEAFF. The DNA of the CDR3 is TGCGCCAGCAGACCTGGCATGTTCCGGGACAGGAACACTGAAGCTTTCTTT.

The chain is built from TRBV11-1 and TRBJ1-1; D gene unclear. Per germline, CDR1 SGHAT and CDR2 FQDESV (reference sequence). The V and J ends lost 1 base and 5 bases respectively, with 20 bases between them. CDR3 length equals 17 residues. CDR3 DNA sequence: TGTGCCAGCAGCTTAGGCCGGGGAGGGAAACGTAGTACTGAAGCTTTCTTT. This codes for CASSLGRGGKRSTEAFF.

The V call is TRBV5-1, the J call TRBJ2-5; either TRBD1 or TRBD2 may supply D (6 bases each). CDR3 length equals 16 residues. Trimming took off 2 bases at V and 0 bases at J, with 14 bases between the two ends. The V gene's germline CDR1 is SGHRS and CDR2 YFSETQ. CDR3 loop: CASSFRGGTYQETQYF. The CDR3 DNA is TGCGCCAGCAGCTTTAGAGGGGGGACGTACCAAGAGACCCAGTACTTC.

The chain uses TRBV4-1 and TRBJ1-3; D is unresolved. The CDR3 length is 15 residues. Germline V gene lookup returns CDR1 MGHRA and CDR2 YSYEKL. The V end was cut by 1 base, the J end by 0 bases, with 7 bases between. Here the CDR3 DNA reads TGCGCCAGCAGCCAAGCGGTTATCTCTGGAAACACCATATATTTT. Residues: CASSQAVISGNTIYF.

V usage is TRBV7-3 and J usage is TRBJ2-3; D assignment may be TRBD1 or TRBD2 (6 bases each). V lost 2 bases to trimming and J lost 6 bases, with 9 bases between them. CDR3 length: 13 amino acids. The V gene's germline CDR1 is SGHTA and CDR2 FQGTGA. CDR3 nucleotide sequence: TGTGCCAGCAGCTTATTGGGGGGCGATACGCAGTATTTT. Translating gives CASSLLGGDTQYF.

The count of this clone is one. CDR3 region: CASSPEPGTGELFF. CDR3 bases: TGTGCCAGCAGCCCCGAACCGGGGACCGGGGAGCTGTTTTTT. This chain joins TRBV5-4 and TRBJ2-2; maybe TRBD2 (5 bases). CDR3 size: 14 residues. V lost 4 bases to trimming and J lost 5 bases, with 12 bases between them. Germline CDR1 SGHNT, CDR2 YYREEE (reference sequence).

CDR3 in DNA: TGTGCCAGCAGTCGAAAACCATACACTGAAGCTTTCTTT. Translating gives CASSRKPYTEAFF. The J gene is TRBJ1-1, the V gene TRBV11-1; D uncertain. The ends were cut back, 6 bases at V and 3 bases at J, with 11 bases in the middle. The length of the CDR3 is 13 residues. Germline assignment: CDR1 SGHAT and CDR2 FQDESV (reference sequence).

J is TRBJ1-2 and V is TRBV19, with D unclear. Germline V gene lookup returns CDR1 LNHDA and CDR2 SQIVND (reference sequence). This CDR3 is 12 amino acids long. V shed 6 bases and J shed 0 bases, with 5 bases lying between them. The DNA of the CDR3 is TGTGCCAGTAGAAGGGCTAACTATGGCTACACCTTC. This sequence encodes CASRRANYGYTF.

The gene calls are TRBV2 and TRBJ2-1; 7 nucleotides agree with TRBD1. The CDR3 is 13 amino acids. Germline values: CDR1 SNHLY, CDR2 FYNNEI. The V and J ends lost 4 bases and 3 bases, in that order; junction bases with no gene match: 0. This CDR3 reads CASSGDSYNEQFF. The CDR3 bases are TGTGCCAGCAGTGGGGACAGCTACAATGAGCAGTTCTTC.

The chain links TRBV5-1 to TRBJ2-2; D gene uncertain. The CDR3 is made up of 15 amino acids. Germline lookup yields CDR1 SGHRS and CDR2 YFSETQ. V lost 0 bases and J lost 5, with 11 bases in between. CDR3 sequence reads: CASSLDAGGTGELFF. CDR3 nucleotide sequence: TGCGCCAGCAGCTTGGATGCTGGTGGAACCGGGGAGCTGTTTTTT.

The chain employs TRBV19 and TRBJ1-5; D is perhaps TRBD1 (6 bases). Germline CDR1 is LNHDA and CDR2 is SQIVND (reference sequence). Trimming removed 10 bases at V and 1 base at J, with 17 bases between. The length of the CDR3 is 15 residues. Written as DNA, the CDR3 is TGTGCCACCGGTCGCGGGGGGGGCAGCAATCAGCCCCAGCATTTT. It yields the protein CATGRGGGSNQPQHF.

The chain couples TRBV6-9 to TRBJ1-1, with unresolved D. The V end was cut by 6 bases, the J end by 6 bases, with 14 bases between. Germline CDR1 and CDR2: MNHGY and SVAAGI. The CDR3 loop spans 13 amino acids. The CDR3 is CASRSRDAAEAFF. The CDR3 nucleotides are TGTGCCAGCAGATCGAGGGATGCAGCTGAAGCTTTCTTT.

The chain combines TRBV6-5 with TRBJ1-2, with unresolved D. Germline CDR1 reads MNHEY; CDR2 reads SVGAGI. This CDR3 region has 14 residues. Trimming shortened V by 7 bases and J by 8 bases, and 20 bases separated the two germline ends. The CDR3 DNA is TGTGCCAGCACTGACGAGGCCGGCTTGGGAGGCTACACCTTC. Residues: CASTDEAGLGGYTF.